This T cell receptor beta chain was identified during a study of T cells after posttransplantation cyclophosphamide. The ends lost 4 bases at V and 4 bases at J; junction bases unmatched: 7. The CDR3 consists of 16 residues. Germline values: CDR1 MNHNS, CDR2 SASEGT. Study-level findings and limits: Donor CD8+ memory clones often dominated recipient blood repertoires at later times. TRB overlap between skin or GI tissue T cells and blood was limited. Recipient CMV seropositivity and CMV reactivation strongly tracked TRB clonality.

This clone was observed a few times. Its matching antigen is unknown. Assay: immunoSEQ multiplex PCR; the TCRdb copy retains only in-frame clones and omits some. There are about 36,000 clones in the sample, none observed a single time. This related bone marrow graft donor gave peripheral blood on the day of marrow donation. Sequences were obtained from PBMCs. This TCR came from a girl between 5 and 17 years old in good health, CMV-negative, and a related stem cell transplant donor. The V gene is TRBV6-1, the J gene TRBJ2-4; 10 bases map to TRBD2. The CDR3 sequence is CASSGGSGGPKNIQYF. CDR3 bases: TGTGCCAGCAGTGGTGGTAGCGGGGGGCCTAAAAACATTCAGTACTTC.